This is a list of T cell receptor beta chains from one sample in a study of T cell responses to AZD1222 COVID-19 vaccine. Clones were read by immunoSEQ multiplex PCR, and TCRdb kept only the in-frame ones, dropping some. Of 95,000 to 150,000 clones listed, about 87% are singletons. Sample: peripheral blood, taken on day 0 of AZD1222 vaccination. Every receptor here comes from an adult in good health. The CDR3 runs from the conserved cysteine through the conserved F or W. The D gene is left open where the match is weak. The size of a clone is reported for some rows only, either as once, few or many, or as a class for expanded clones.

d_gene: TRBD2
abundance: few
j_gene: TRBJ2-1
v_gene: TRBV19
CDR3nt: TGTGCCAGTAAGGGGACTAGCGGGGGGGTCCCTATTTTAGGTGAGCAGTTCTTC
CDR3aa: CASKGTSGGVPILGEQFF

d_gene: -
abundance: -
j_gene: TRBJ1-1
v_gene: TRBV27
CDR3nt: TGTGCCAGCAGTCGGCGCGGGTCGAACACTGAAGCTTTCTTT
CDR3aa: CASSRRGSNTEAFF

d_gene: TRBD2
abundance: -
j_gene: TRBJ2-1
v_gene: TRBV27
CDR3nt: TGTGCCAGCAGTTTCTCGTGGGGGACTAGCGGGGGTAATGAGCAGTTCTTC
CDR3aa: CASSFSWGTSGGNEQFF

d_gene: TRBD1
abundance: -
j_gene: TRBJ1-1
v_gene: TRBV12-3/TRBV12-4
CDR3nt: TGTGCCAGCAGTTCGACAGGGATGACTGAAGCTTTCTTT
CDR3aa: CASSSTGMTEAFF

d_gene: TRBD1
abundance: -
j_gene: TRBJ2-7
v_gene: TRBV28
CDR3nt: TGTGCCAGCAGTTCGACAGGGGGCAGGTACGAGCAGTACTTC
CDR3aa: CASSSTGGRYEQYF

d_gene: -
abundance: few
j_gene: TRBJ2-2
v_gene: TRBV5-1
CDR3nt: TGCGCCAGCAGCTTTAATGGAAACACCGGGGAGCTGTTTTTT
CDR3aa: CASSFNGNTGELFF

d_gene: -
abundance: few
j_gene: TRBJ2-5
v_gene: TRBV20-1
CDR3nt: TGCAGTGCTAGGATCCGGGAGACCCAGTACTTC
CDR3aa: CSARIRETQYF

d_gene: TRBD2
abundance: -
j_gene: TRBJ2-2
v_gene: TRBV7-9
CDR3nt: TGTGCCAGCAGCTCGAGCGGGGGGTTAATTATCGGGGAGCTGTTTTTT
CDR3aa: CASSSSGGLIIGELFF

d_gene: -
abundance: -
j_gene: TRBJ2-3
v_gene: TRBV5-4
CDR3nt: TGTGCCAGCAGCTTGGCCTCTCGGCAGACCACAGATACGCAGTATTTT
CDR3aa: CASSLASRQTTDTQYF

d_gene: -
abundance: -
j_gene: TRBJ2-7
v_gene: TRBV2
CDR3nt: TGTGCCAGCAGGGGGCAATACTACGAGCAGTACTTC
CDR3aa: CASRGQYYEQYF

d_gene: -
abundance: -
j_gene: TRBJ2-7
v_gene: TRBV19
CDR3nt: TGTGCCCCAGGGGGGCGGACTGGGAACTACGAGCAGTACTTC
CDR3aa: CAPGGRTGNYEQYF

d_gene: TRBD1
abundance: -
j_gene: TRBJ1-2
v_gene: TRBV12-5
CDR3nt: TGTGCTAGTGGTTCACGACAGGGACTCTATGGCTACACCTTC
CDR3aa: CASGSRQGLYGYTF

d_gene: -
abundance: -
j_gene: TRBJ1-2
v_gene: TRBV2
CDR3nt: TGTGCCAGCATTGTTGGGGGTCTTGGCTACACCTTC
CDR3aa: CASIVGGLGYTF

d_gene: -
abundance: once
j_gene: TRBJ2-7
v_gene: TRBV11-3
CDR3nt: TGTGCCAGCAGCCTCTTGGGCACCCCCTACGAGCAGTACTTC
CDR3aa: CASSLLGTPYEQYF

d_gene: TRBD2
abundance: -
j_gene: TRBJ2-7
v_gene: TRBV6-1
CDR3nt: TGTGCCAGCAGTGAAACCAGCGGGAGGGCCCTTGCGCGGGAGCAGTACTTC
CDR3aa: CASSETSGRALAREQYF

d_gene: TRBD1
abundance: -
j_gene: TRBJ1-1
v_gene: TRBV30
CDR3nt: TGTGCCTGGAAGGGGGCCGGAAACACTGAAGCTTTCTTT
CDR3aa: CAWKGAGNTEAFF

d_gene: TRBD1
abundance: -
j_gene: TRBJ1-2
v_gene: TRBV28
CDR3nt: TGTGCCAGCAGCCCACGAGACAGGGATGGCTACACCTTC
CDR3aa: CASSPRDRDGYTF

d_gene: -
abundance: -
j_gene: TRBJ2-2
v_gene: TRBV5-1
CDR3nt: TGCGCCAGCAGCTTGGGTGGAGGCAGCGTCACCGGGGAGCTGTTTTTT
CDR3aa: CASSLGGGSVTGELFF

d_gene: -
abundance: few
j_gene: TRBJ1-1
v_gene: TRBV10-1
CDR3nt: TGCGCCAGCAGTGAGGGTGGGCCGGGGACTGAAGCTTTCTTT
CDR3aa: CASSEGGPGTEAFF

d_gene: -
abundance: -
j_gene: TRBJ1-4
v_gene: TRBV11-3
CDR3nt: TGTGCCAGCAGCTTAAACGGGCCGAGTAATGAAAAACTGTTTTTT
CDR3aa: CASSLNGPSNEKLFF

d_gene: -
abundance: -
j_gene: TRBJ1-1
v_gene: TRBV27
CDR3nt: TGTTTGACAGCGATGAACACTGAAGCTTTCTTT
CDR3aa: CLTAMNTEAFF

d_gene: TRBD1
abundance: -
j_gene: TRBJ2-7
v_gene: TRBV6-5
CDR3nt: TGTGCCAGCAGTTACTCCGGGACAGGGTCCTACGAGCAGTACTTC
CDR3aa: CASSYSGTGSYEQYF

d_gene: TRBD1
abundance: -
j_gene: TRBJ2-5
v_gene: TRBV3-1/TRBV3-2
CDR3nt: TGTGCCAGCAGCCAAGATGCAGGGGGAGAGACCCAGTACTTC
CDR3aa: CASSQDAGGETQYF

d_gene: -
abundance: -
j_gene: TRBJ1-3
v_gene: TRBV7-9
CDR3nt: TGTGCCAGCAGTTCCGATTTAGGTAGCATCTCTGGAAACACCATATATTTT
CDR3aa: CASSSDLGSISGNTIYF

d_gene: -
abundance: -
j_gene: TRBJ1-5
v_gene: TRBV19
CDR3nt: TGTGCCAGTAAAGACCGCTCGTATAGCAATCAGCCCCAGCATTTT
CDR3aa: CASKDRSYSNQPQHF

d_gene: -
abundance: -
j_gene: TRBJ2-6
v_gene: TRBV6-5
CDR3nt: TGTGCCAGCAGGGACGGAGCCTCTGGGGCCAACGTCCTGACTTTC
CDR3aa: CASRDGASGANVLTF

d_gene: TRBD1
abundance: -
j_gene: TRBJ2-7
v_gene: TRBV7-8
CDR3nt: TGTGCCAGCAGCGAAGGACAGGGTTGGTCCTACGAGCAGTACTTC
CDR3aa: CASSEGQGWSYEQYF

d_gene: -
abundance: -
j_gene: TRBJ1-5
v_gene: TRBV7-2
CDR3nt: TGTGCCAGCAGCCCCTACGGTCCGGAGGCCCAGCATTTT
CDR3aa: CASSPYGPEAQHF

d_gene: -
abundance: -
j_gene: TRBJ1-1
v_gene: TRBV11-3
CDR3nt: TGTGCCAGCAGCTTACGTGTCATGAACACTGAAGCTTTCTTT
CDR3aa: CASSLRVMNTEAFF

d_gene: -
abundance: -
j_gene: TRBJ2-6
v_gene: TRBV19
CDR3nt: TGTGCCAGTAACCCCTCTGGGGCCAACGTCCTGACTTTC
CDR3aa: CASNPSGANVLTF

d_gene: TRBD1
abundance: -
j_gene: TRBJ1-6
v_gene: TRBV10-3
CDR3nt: TGTGCCATCAGTGAAGCTCCCCAGGGGGAGTCACCCCTCCACTTT
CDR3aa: CAISEAPQGESPLHF

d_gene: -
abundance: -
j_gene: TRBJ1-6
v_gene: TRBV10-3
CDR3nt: TGTGCCATCAGTGAAGGTAATTCACCCCTCCACTTT
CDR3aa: CAISEGNSPLHF

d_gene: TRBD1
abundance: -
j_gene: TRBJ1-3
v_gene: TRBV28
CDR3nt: TGTGCCAGCAGTATGGGACAGCGCTCTGGAAACACCATATATTTT
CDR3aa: CASSMGQRSGNTIYF

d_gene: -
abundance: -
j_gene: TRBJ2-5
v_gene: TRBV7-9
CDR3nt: TGTGCCGGAAGGAACAGAGACCAAGAGACCCAGTACTTC
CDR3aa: CAGRNRDQETQYF